This T cell receptor (beta chain) was retrieved from a study of response to subunit inactivated influenza vaccine. Study findings and constraints: The authors offered the suggestion that each seasonal influenza vaccination recruits few new T cells.

A word on this clonotype: Antigen unknown.

Each CDR3 protein gets one entry after TCRdb re-called the RT-PCR reads with MiXCR. The table records around 850,000 distinct CDR3 sequences, approximately 17% of them present only once. V was cut by 6 bases and J by 6 bases, with 20 bases left in between. Germline CDR1 reads SGDLS; CDR2 reads YYNGEE. The CDR3 length is 15 residues. This specimen consisted of PBMCs from blood, obtained about 5 days after vaccination. The chain couples TRBV9 to TRBJ2-3; TRBD2 might be the D (7 bases). The receptor was derived from a man aged 50-59 years who received an inactivated influenza vaccine. The CDR3 sequence: CASKAGGGAGDTQYF. The CDR3 DNA sequence: TGTGCCAGCAAGGCGGGCGGGGGCGCTGGCGATACGCAGTATTTT.